Below, 31 T cell receptor beta chains from the same sample are listed, as sequenced in a study of control samples from healthy donors and cancer patients. TCRdb's copy holds only in-frame clones and misses some; the assay was immunoSEQ multiplex PCR. The sample consists of about 150,000 clones, approximately 93% of them appearing once. The sample taken for sequencing was blood. These receptors all come from a man aged 18 to 29 in good health.

This chain links TRBV5-4 with TRBJ2-7, with a possible D match to TRBD1 (6 bases). From germline, CDR1 is SGHNT and CDR2 YYREEE (reference sequence). Trimming removed 4 bases at V and 0 bases at J, with 17 bases between. This CDR3 has 16 residues. CDR3 sequence reads: CASSGGQLLSSYEQYF. CDR3 sequence (DNA): TGTGCCAGCAGCGGAGGACAGTTATTAAGCTCCTACGAGCAGTACTTC.

In this sample, this clone turned up once. The chain combines TRBV28 with TRBJ1-4, with D perhaps matching TRBD1 (6 bases). V was trimmed by 5 bases and J by 7 bases, leaving 17 bases between them. In germline, CDR1 is MDHEN, CDR2 SYDVKM. The CDR3 sequence is 15 residues long. CDR3 in amino acids: CASSSFWDIGEKLFF. The CDR3, as DNA: TGTGCCAGCAGTAGTTTTTGGGACATAGGTGAAAAACTGTTTTTT.

The CDR3 loop reads CASSYSTTGELFF. The CDR3 bases are TGTGCCAGCAGTTACTCGACAACCGGGGAGCTGTTTTTT. The chain couples TRBV6-6 to TRBJ2-2; D is unresolved. The germline V and J ends were trimmed by 0 bases and 5 bases, with 4 bases remaining between them. There are 13 residues in the CDR3. Germline values: CDR1 MNHNY, CDR2 SVGAGI (reference sequence).

The V and J genes are TRBV6-6 and TRBJ1-6, with D perhaps matching TRBD1 (5 bases). CDR3 size: 14 residues. The V gene's germline CDR1 is MNHNY and CDR2 SVGAGI (reference sequence). Trimming left V 5 bases short and J 10 bases short, with 15 bases between. DNA of the CDR3: TGTGCCAGCAGTCCCAGGGACGCGAACTCACCCCTCCACTTT. This sequence encodes CASSPRDANSPLHF.

This chain uses TRBV2 with TRBJ2-7; D might be TRBD2 (6 bases). Trimming pared 5 bases from V and 0 bases from J, leaving 14 bases between. Germline V gives CDR1 SNHLY, CDR2 FYNNEI. The CDR3 covers 15 residues. This chain's CDR3 is CASSNRDGSSYEQYF. CDR3 bases: TGTGCCAGCAGTAACCGGGACGGGAGCTCCTACGAGCAGTACTTC.

The chain combines TRBV7-6 with TRBJ1-1; D is possibly TRBD1 (6 bases). Germline V gene data show CDR1 as SGHVS and CDR2 as FNYEAQ. The CDR3 loop spans 16 amino acids. Trimming removed 4 bases at V and 7 bases at J, with 22 bases between. The CDR3 region is CASSSPYPGAMGEAFF. In DNA, the CDR3 is TGTGCCAGCAGCTCACCCTACCCGGGGGCGATGGGTGAAGCTTTCTTT. Full variable domain (outside the CDR3, taken from reference TRBV7-6 and TRBJ1-1): GAGVSQSPRYKVTKRGQDVALRCDPISGHVSLYWYRQALGQGPEFLTYFNYEAQQDKSGLPNDRFSAERPEGSISTLTIQRTEQRDSAMYRCASSSPYPGAMGEAFFGQGTRLTVV.

The rearrangement joins TRBV4-3 to TRBJ1-2; 8 bases map to TRBD1. The CDR3 has 12 residues. Germline loops: CDR1 LGHNA, CDR2 YSLEER. Germline trimming cut 5 bases from V and 9 bases from J; bases unmatched to any gene: 5. DNA of the CDR3: TGCGCCAGCAGCTCTTGGACAGGGAGCTACACCTTC. Translated, it gives CASSSWTGSYTF.

This clone has just one count. The chain is built from TRBV5-6 and TRBJ1-2; D call uncertain. Trimming cost V 2 bases and J 0 bases, with 8 bases left between them. This CDR3 is built from 14 residues. From germline, CDR1 is SGHDT and CDR2 YYEEEE. The CDR3 sequence: CASSFTDPNYGYTF. The CDR3 DNA reads TGTGCCAGCAGCTTTACCGACCCTAACTATGGCTACACCTTC.

The rearrangement links TRBV24-1 to TRBJ1-4, with 9 bases matching TRBD1. V was pared by 6 bases and J by 8 bases, with 9 bases of the junction left unmatched. The CDR3 spans 15 residues. Germline V gene sequence: CDR1 KGHDR, CDR2 SFDVKD. The CDR3 sequence: CATSLATGGFEKLFF. CDR3 nucleotides: TGTGCCACCAGTCTCGCGACAGGGGGATTCGAAAAACTGTTTTTT.

The chain joins TRBV3-1 (or the pseudogene TRBV3-2) to TRBJ2-3; 10 bases are a match to TRBD2. Germline V lookup: CDR1 LGHDT, CDR2 YNNKEL (reference sequence). The CDR3 extends over 14 amino acids. Trimming removed 2 bases from V and 7 bases from J; junction bases left unmatched: 3. In DNA, the CDR3 is TGTGCCAGCAGCCAACTAGCGGGAGTGTATACGCAGTATTTT. This encodes CASSQLAGVYTQYF.

The chain is built from TRBV18 and TRBJ1-4; weak D call: TRBD1 (5 bases). Germline V gene sequence: CDR1 KGHSH, CDR2 LQKENI. V shed 3 bases and J shed 8 bases, with 16 bases lying between them. The CDR3 contains 15 residues. CDR3 DNA sequence: TGTGCCAGCTCACCGCGCGGGGGTAATAAAGAAAAACTGTTTTTT. Protein sequence: CASSPRGGNKEKLFF.

V gene TRBV4-1 combines with J gene TRBJ1-5, with TRBD1 as a possible D gene (6 bases). The length of the CDR3 is 14 residues. Germline V gives CDR1 MGHRA, CDR2 YSYEKL. The V end was cut by 1 base, the J end by 3 bases, with 7 bases between. CDR3 sequence reads: CASSQGQVNQPQHF. In DNA, the CDR3 is TGCGCCAGCAGCCAAGGACAGGTCAATCAGCCCCAGCATTTT.

This rearrangement joins TRBV9 to TRBJ2-5; TRBD1 might be the D (5 bases). Trimming took off 0 bases at V and 7 bases at J, with 13 bases between the two ends. The germline CDR1 and CDR2 sequences are SGDLS and YYNGEE. The CDR3 has 14 residues. CDR3 region: CASSVEVAQGTQYF. The DNA of the CDR3 is TGTGCCAGCAGCGTAGAGGTGGCCCAGGGGACCCAGTACTTC.

The genes are TRBV30 and TRBJ2-7; 7 bases fit TRBD2. The germline V gene has CDR1 GTSNPN and CDR2 SVGIG (reference sequence). The CDR3 has 13 residues. After removal of 4 bases from V and 5 bases from J, the junction contained 8 bases not matched to a gene. The CDR3 here is CAWTRTSLHEQYF. CDR3 coding DNA: TGTGCCTGGACCCGGACTAGTTTGCACGAGCAGTACTTC.

The V call is TRBV21-1, the J call TRBJ2-7; TRBD2, the table's D call, lacks a check against the DNA. TRBV21-1 represents a pseudogene. The CDR3 spans 17 residues. CDR3 in DNA: TGTGCCAGCAGCAATGAAGCGGGAGGAAGATTGGCAAACGAGCAGTACTTC. Translated: CASSNEAGGRLANEQYF.

The V call is TRBV7-8, the J call TRBJ2-3; D is ambiguous. The CDR3 runs 14 residues. The germline gives CDR1 SGHVS, CDR2 FQNEAQ. V was pared by 5 bases and J by 2 bases, with 11 bases between. The CDR3 loop is CASSPAHTTDTQYF. DNA of the CDR3: TGTGCCAGCAGCCCGGCACATACCACAGATACGCAGTATTTT.

The rearrangement uses TRBV30 and TRBJ2-7, with TRBD1 matching 8 bases. The germline gives CDR1 GTSNPN, CDR2 SVGIG (reference sequence). Unmatched junction bases numbered 0, after V lost 3 bases and J lost 2 bases. This CDR3 is 12 amino acids long. CDR3 in DNA: TGTGCCTGGAGGGACAGGGCCTACGAGCAGTACTTC. This translates into CAWRDRAYEQYF.

The chain recombines TRBV30 with TRBJ1-1; no clear D. CDR3 length: 11 amino acids. V was pared by 4 bases and J by 3 bases, with 6 bases between. Germline CDR1 reads GTSNPN; CDR2 reads SVGIG (reference sequence). CDR3 bases: TGTGCCTGGATATTATACACTGAAGCTTTCTTT. Translated, it gives CAWILYTEAFF.

The genes are TRBV14 and TRBJ1-2; 10 bases map to TRBD1. This CDR3 contains 18 residues. The germline V gene encodes CDR1 SGHDN and CDR2 FVKESK. V was pared by 1 base and J by 2 bases, with 10 bases of the junction left unmatched. The chain's CDR3 is CASSQGGQGRYLNYGYTF. CDR3 coding DNA: TGTGCCAGCAGCCAAGGGGGACAGGGGCGATATTTGAACTATGGCTACACCTTC.

The J gene is TRBJ2-2, the V gene TRBV11-2; D gene unclear. The germline CDR1 and CDR2 sequences are SGHAT and FQNNGV. V dropped 7 bases and J dropped 3 bases, with 24 bases sitting between them. This CDR3 has 18 residues. CDR3 DNA: TGTGCCAGCACCCTACCGAGCCAAACCCCGAGGTACACCGGGGAGCTGTTTTTT. It specifies CASTLPSQTPRYTGELFF. The variable domain in full, with the rest retrieved from reference TRBV11-2 and TRBJ2-2, is EAGVAQSPRYKIIEKRQSVAFWCNPISGHATLYWYQQILGQGPKLLIQFQNNGVVDDSQLPKDRFSAERLKGVDSTLKIQPAKLEDSAVYLCASTLPSQTPRYTGELFFGEGSRLTVL.

This chain links TRBV7-9 with TRBJ2-5, with D perhaps matching TRBD1 or TRBD2 (5 bases each). Per the germline V gene, CDR1 is SEHNR and CDR2 is FQNEAQ (reference sequence). The CDR3 contains 15 residues. The V gene lost 5 bases and the J gene lost 4 bases, with 17 bases spanning the gap. CDR3 loop: CASSRTLGVGETQYF. For the CDR3, the DNA is TGTGCCAGCAGCCGAACACTAGGGGTGGGAGAGACCCAGTACTTC.

The chain has TRBV25-1 and TRBJ1-1; D is undetermined. CDR3 length: 12 amino acids. Trimming removed 6 bases at V and 2 bases at J, with 7 bases between. The germline V gene has CDR1 MGHDK and CDR2 SYGVNS. CDR3 sequence: CASSPTNTEAFF. CDR3 DNA: TGTGCCAGCAGCCCGACTAACACTGAAGCTTTCTTT. The full variable domain, rest sourced from reference TRBV25-1 and TRBJ1-1, is EADIYQTPRYLVIGTGKKITLECSQTMGHDKMYWYQQDPGMELHLIHYSYGVNSTEKGDLSSESTVSRIRTEHFPLTLESARPSHTSQYLCASSPTNTEAFFGQGTRLTVV.

This clone has a single count. This chain connects TRBV2 to TRBJ2-1, with 7 bases lining up with TRBD1. CDR1 and CDR2 from the germline V gene are SNHLY and FYNNEI. The CDR3 totals 12 residues. V trimming: 6 bases; J trimming: 7 bases; junction bases outside the gene matches: 3. The CDR3, as DNA: TGTGCCAGCAGGAGACAGGGAAATGAGCAGTTCTTC. Amino acids: CASRRQGNEQFF.

The J gene is TRBJ2-7, the V gene TRBV10-3, with TRBD1 matching over 10 bases. The CDR3 covers 15 residues. The J segment lost 2 bases and the V segment lost 8 bases, leaving 9 bases of the junction unmatched. The germline V gene encodes CDR1 ENHRY and CDR2 SYGVKD. CDR3: CAIGRDRGSTYEQYF. In DNA, the CDR3 is TGTGCCATCGGCCGGGACAGGGGATCGACCTACGAGCAGTACTTC.

The chain has TRBV20-1 and TRBJ1-2; no definite D call. Trimming took off 1 base at V and 8 bases at J, with 8 bases between the two ends. Germline assignment: CDR1 DFQATT and CDR2 SNEGSKA (reference sequence). The CDR3 is 11 residues long. DNA for the CDR3: TGCAGTGCTAGAGTAGTGGCAGGCTACACCTTC. The encoded protein is CSARVVAGYTF.

This clone was seen once. The chain is built from TRBV5-8 and TRBJ2-7, with TRBD2 matching 8 bases. Per germline, CDR1 SGHTS and CDR2 YDEGEE. With 4 bases clipped from V and 1 base from J, the junction kept 10 bases outside the gene matches. This CDR3 region has 16 residues. The CDR3 spells CASSPQRTGGSYEQYF. The CDR3 nucleotides read TGTGCCAGCAGCCCGCAAAGGACGGGAGGGTCCTACGAGCAGTACTTC.

This clone has only one observation. This chain links TRBV7-2 with TRBJ2-2; D tentatively reads TRBD1 or TRBD2 (7 bases each). CDR3 length: 15 amino acids. CDR1 is SGHTA and CDR2 is FQGNSA in the germline V gene. Trimming left V 6 bases short and J 5 bases short, with 16 bases between. The CDR3 loop is CASRFRQGGTGELFF. CDR3 bases: TGTGCCAGCAGATTCCGACAGGGAGGGACCGGGGAGCTGTTTTTT. Drawing the rest from reference TRBV7-2 and TRBJ2-2, the complete variable domain is GAGVSQSPSNKVTEKGKDVELRCDPISGHTALYWYRQSLGQGLEFLIYFQGNSAPDKSGLPSDRFSAERTGGSVSTLTIQRTQQEDSAVYLCASRFRQGGTGELFFGEGSRLTVL.

The chain carries TRBV7-9 and TRBJ1-1; D ambiguous. Trimming took off 3 bases at V and 1 base at J, with 9 bases between the two ends. The CDR3 is 14 amino acids. Germline V lookup: CDR1 SEHNR, CDR2 FQNEAQ (reference sequence). Here the CDR3 reads CASSFGVGNTEAFF. The CDR3 DNA reads TGTGCCAGCAGCTTTGGAGTGGGGAACACTGAAGCTTTCTTT.

As DNA, the CDR3 is TGTGCCAGCAGCCAAGAGGGACGGTCTAACTATGGCTACACCTTC. This encodes CASSQEGRSNYGYTF. V is TRBV3-1 (or the pseudogene TRBV3-2) and J is TRBJ1-2; D is perhaps TRBD1 (5 bases). CDR1 and CDR2 from the germline V gene are LGHDT and YNNKEL (reference sequence). V lost 0 bases and J lost 0, with 8 bases in between. The CDR3 has 15 amino acids.

The rearrangement uses TRBV5-1 and TRBJ2-1, with 11 bases identical to TRBD2. This CDR3 contains 19 residues. J was trimmed by 0 bases and V by 7 bases; bases with no gene match: 15. The V gene's germline CDR1 is SGHRS and CDR2 YFSETQ. CDR3 loop: CASRGGGLAATSSYNEQFF. CDR3 sequence (DNA): TGCGCCAGCCGTGGCGGGGGACTAGCGGCAACCAGCTCCTACAATGAGCAGTTCTTC. Supplemented by reference TRBV5-1 and TRBJ2-1, the full variable domain reads KAGVTQTPRYLIKTRGQQVTLSCSPISGHRSVSWYQQTPGQGLQFLFEYFSETQRNKGNFPGRFSGRQFSNSRSEMNVSTLELGDSALYLCASRGGGLAATSSYNEQFFGPGTRLTVL.

The chain carries TRBV4-2 and TRBJ2-3; possibly TRBD2 for D (6 bases). V was trimmed by 2 bases and J by 1 base, leaving 19 bases between them. Germline V lookup: CDR1 LGHNA, CDR2 YNFKEQ. The CDR3 covers 18 residues. CDR3 in DNA: TGTGCCAGCAGCCAAACAAGACTAGTGGGGCTGGGCACAGATACGCAGTATTTT. Residues: CASSQTRLVGLGTDTQYF.